These 24 T cell receptor beta chains were sequenced from one sample in a study of T-cell reconstitution after alpha-beta-depleted transplantation in children. For TCRbeta, the library was prepared with unique molecular identifiers. One entry per CDR3 protein results from TCRdb running MiXCR on the PCR reads. This table has around 580,000 distinct CDR3 sequences, roughly a quarter appearing once. The sample in question was PBMCs, obtained before TCRalphabeta/CD19-depleted stem cell transplant. These receptor sequences come from a boy in the first two years of life with Wiskott-Aldrich syndrome, due to receive a stem cell transplant.

This clonotype was seen more than once but under ten times. The V and J genes are TRBV5-5 and TRBJ1-1, with D tentatively TRBD1 (5 bases). In germline, CDR1 is SGHKS, CDR2 YYEKEE (reference sequence). V gave up 2 bases and J gave up 11 bases, with 13 bases separating them. The CDR3 has 12 residues. The CDR3 is CASSFVGGRAFF. CDR3 nucleotide sequence: TGTGCCAGCAGCTTCGTGGGGGGGAGGGCTTTCTTT.

This clonotype was recorded a few times. This chain connects TRBV20-1 to TRBJ2-7; 8 bases map to TRBD2. Germline V gene lookup returns CDR1 DFQATT and CDR2 SNEGSKA (reference sequence). The CDR3 length is 14 residues. V gave up 5 bases and J gave up 2 bases; unmatched junction bases: 8. The CDR3 DNA is TGCAGTGCTGGCGCACCGGGACTAGCCTACGAGCAGTACTTC. It specifies CSAGAPGLAYEQYF.

The chain carries TRBV20-1 and TRBJ2-7, with TRBD2 as a possible D gene (6 bases). Trimming cost V 3 bases and J 4 bases, with 19 bases left between them. Germline V gene sequence: CDR1 DFQATT, CDR2 SNEGSKA (reference sequence). The CDR3 is 15 amino acids. Here the CDR3 DNA reads TGCAGTGCTAGCTCTGGGGGAGGACTTCCTTACGAGCAGTACTTC. The encoded protein is CSASSGGGLPYEQYF.

This clonotype was detected only a few times. The chain is built from TRBV10-3 and TRBJ2-1, with 8 bases identical to TRBD1. Trimming took 3 bases from V and 2 from J; bases not matched to a gene: 3. This CDR3 spans 15 amino acids. Germline V CDR1 and CDR2: ENHRY, SYGVKD. The CDR3 DNA reads as TGTGCCATCAGTGAAAGGACAGGGACCTACAATGAGCAGTTCTTC. It is translated as CAISERTGTYNEQFF.

Only a few counts were recorded for this clonotype. The chain employs TRBV28 and TRBJ2-7, with 7 bases identical to TRBD1. V gave up 6 bases and J gave up 6 bases; unmatched junction bases: 8. The CDR3 runs 13 residues. CDR1 and CDR2 (germline): MDHEN, SYDVKM. The CDR3 DNA reads as TGTGCCAGCAGCCGACAGGGAGTGAGCGAGCAGTACTTC. The encoded protein is CASSRQGVSEQYF.

This clonotype has only a few counts. This chain links TRBV20-1 with TRBJ2-5; D is undetermined. CDR3 length: 13 residues. The V end lost 3 bases, the J end lost 1 base, and 9 bases lay between the germline ends. Per germline, CDR1 DFQATT and CDR2 SNEGSKA (reference sequence). The CDR3 loop is CSASALFQETQYF. CDR3 sequence (DNA): TGCAGTGCTAGCGCCCTATTCCAAGAGACCCAGTACTTC.

This clonotype was detected a few times. This chain connects TRBV5-1 to TRBJ2-1; 8 nucleotides match TRBD1. Germline assignment: CDR1 SGHRS and CDR2 YFSETQ. The CDR3 has 15 residues. V lost 4 bases and J lost 0; bases outside the gene matches: 3. The CDR3 nucleotides read TGCGCCAGCAGCGGGACAGGTTTCTCCTACAATGAGCAGTTCTTC. It encodes CASSGTGFSYNEQFF.

This clonotype was counted between two and nine times. V is TRBV7-9 and J is TRBJ2-7; unclear D gene. Trimming took 1 base from V and 2 from J, leaving 9 bases between them. Germline V lookup: CDR1 SEHNR, CDR2 FQNEAQ (reference sequence). The CDR3 totals 14 residues. This CDR3 is CASSLVEDPYEQYF. DNA for the CDR3: TGTGCCAGCAGCTTAGTTGAAGATCCCTACGAGCAGTACTTC.

The chain combines TRBV30 with TRBJ1-5; D gene uncertain. CDR1 and CDR2 from the germline V gene are GTSNPN and SVGIG (reference sequence). The CDR3 has 11 amino acids. As DNA, the CDR3 is TGTGCAGGCGGCAGCAATCAGCCCCAGCATTTT. Encoded protein: CAGGSNQPQHF. Drawing the rest from reference TRBV30 and TRBJ1-5, the complete variable domain is SQTIHQWPATLVQPVGSPLSLECTVEGTSNPNLYWYRQAAGRGLQLLFYSVGIGQISSEVPQNLSASRPQDRQFILSSKKLLLSDSGFYLCAGGSNQPQHFGDGTRLSIL.

The chain uses TRBV5-1 and TRBJ2-5, with 15 bases identical to TRBD2. This CDR3 spans 17 amino acids. Germline V lookup: CDR1 SGHRS, CDR2 YFSETQ. V shed 4 bases, J shed 3 bases, and the junction held 7 bases outside the gene matches. The CDR3 loop is CASSGGTSGRTKETQYF. The CDR3 DNA reads TGCGCCAGCAGCGGGGGGACTAGCGGGAGGACAAAAGAGACCCAGTACTTC.

The DNA for the CDR3 is TGTGCCAGCAGCTTAGGGGGGGACTTATACAATGAGCAGTTCTTC. Amino acids: CASSLGGDLYNEQFF. The chain links TRBV7-2 to TRBJ2-1; tentatively, D is TRBD2 (6 bases). There are 15 residues in the CDR3. V was clipped by 1 base and J by 4 bases, with 11 bases between them. Germline CDR1 reads SGHTA; CDR2 reads FQGNSA. The variable domain in full, with the rest retrieved from reference TRBV7-2 and TRBJ2-1, is GAGVSQSPSNKVTEKGKDVELRCDPISGHTALYWYRQSLGQGLEFLIYFQGNSAPDKSGLPSDRFSAERTGGSVSTLTIQRTQQEDSAVYLCASSLGGDLYNEQFFGPGTRLTVL.

This clonotype has more than one count but fewer than ten. The J gene is TRBJ2-7, the V gene TRBV7-2; D possibly matches TRBD1 or TRBD2 (6 bases each). The CDR3 has 14 amino acids. V shed 5 bases and J shed 6 bases, with 17 bases lying between them. The V gene's germline CDR1 is SGHTA and CDR2 FQGNSA. The DNA for the CDR3 is TGTGCCAGCAGCAAGAACGGGGGCGGAGGCGAGCAGTACTTC. It specifies CASSKNGGGGEQYF. Combining the CDR3 with reference TRBV7-2 and TRBJ2-7 gives the whole variable domain GAGVSQSPSNKVTEKGKDVELRCDPISGHTALYWYRQSLGQGLEFLIYFQGNSAPDKSGLPSDRFSAERTGGSVSTLTIQRTQQEDSAVYLCASSKNGGGGEQYFGPGTRLTVT.

The rearrangement links TRBV5-1 to TRBJ2-5, with 7 bases matching TRBD1. With 1 base clipped from V and 1 base from J, the junction kept 4 bases outside the gene matches. Germline assignment: CDR1 SGHRS and CDR2 YFSETQ. This CDR3 region has 15 residues. CDR3 residues: CASSLQQGSQETQYF. The CDR3 DNA is TGCGCCAGCAGCTTGCAACAGGGGTCCCAAGAGACCCAGTACTTC.

The chain's CDR3 is CASSHPSTSGRFNEQFF. Here the CDR3 DNA reads TGCGCCAGCAGCCACCCTTCGACTAGCGGGAGGTTCAATGAGCAGTTCTTC. The chain is built from TRBV4-1 and TRBJ2-1; TRBD2 matches 13 bases. Germline trimming cut 3 bases from V and 6 bases from J; bases unmatched to any gene: 8. Germline V gene lookup returns CDR1 MGHRA and CDR2 YSYEKL. The CDR3 is 17 residues long.

V usage is TRBV5-1 and J usage is TRBJ2-1; 8 nucleotides align to TRBD2. Germline V gene sequence: CDR1 SGHRS, CDR2 YFSETQ. Trimming cost V 0 bases and J 7 bases; bases outside gene matches: 6. The CDR3 is made up of 15 amino acids. CDR3 sequence reads: CASSLVPGGRNEQFF. Written as DNA, the CDR3 is TGCGCCAGCAGCTTGGTTCCGGGAGGGCGAAATGAGCAGTTCTTC.

The genes are TRBV20-1 and TRBJ2-7, with 8 bases lining up with TRBD2. This CDR3 is 14 amino acids long. Germline V gene data show CDR1 as DFQATT and CDR2 as SNEGSKA (reference sequence). Trimming took 0 bases from V and 3 from J; bases not matched to a gene: 4. CDR3: CSARDAAGGYEQYF. The CDR3 DNA sequence: TGCAGTGCTAGAGATGCTGCGGGAGGCTACGAGCAGTACTTC.

The V call is TRBV20-1, the J call TRBJ2-3; 8 nucleotides align to TRBD1. V shed 5 bases and J 3 bases; nucleotides not matched to a gene: 7. This CDR3 has 14 residues. The germline gives CDR1 DFQATT, CDR2 SNEGSKA (reference sequence). Here the CDR3 reads CSASDRGQTDTQYF. CDR3 coding DNA: TGCAGTGCTTCCGACAGGGGTCAAACAGATACGCAGTATTTT.

The rearrangement joins TRBV12-3 or TRBV12-4 to TRBJ2-5, with D possibly matching TRBD2 (6 bases). The CDR3 contains 13 residues. V lost 5 bases, J lost 2 bases, and 9 bases lay in between. The CDR3 DNA is TGTGCCAGCAGTCAGACTAGACAAGAGACCCAGTACTTC. It is translated as CASSQTRQETQYF.

This chain connects TRBV5-1 to TRBJ1-1; 9 bases align to TRBD1. V was clipped by 2 bases and J by 4 bases; unmatched bases: 3. The CDR3 extends over 14 amino acids. Germline lookup yields CDR1 SGHRS and CDR2 YFSETQ. The CDR3 spells CASSLQGAVTEAFF. The DNA of the CDR3 is TGCGCCAGCAGCTTACAGGGGGCCGTCACTGAAGCTTTCTTT.

The chain joins TRBV19 to TRBJ2-3; a weak D match, TRBD2 (6 bases). V was trimmed by 4 bases and J by 6 bases, leaving 14 bases between them. This CDR3 comprises 14 residues. CDR1 is LNHDA and CDR2 is SQIVND in the germline V gene (reference sequence). Here the CDR3 reads CASSRFGGSDTQYF. CDR3 bases: TGTGCCAGTAGTAGGTTCGGAGGGTCGGATACGCAGTATTTT. Full variable domain (rest looked up from reference TRBV19 and TRBJ2-3): DGGITQSPKYLFRKEGQNVTLSCEQNLNHDAMYWYRQDPGQGLRLIYYSQIVNDFQKGDIAEGYSVSREKKESFPLTVTSAQKNPTAFYLCASSRFGGSDTQYFGPGTRLTVL.

This clonotype was found many times. The chain couples TRBV12-3 or TRBV12-4 to TRBJ1-5; 7 bases line up with TRBD1. V shed 6 bases and J 3 bases; nucleotides not matched to a gene: 5. This CDR3 comprises 14 residues. In nucleotides, the CDR3 is TGTGCCAGCAGCCGGGGACAGATCAATCAGCCCCAGCATTTT. The encoded protein is CASSRGQINQPQHF.

This chain uses TRBV7-9 with TRBJ1-2, with 11 bases aligning to TRBD1. J was trimmed by 6 bases and V by 5 bases; bases with no gene match: 5. This CDR3 has 14 residues. In germline, CDR1 is SEHNR, CDR2 FQNEAQ (reference sequence). The CDR3 sequence is CASSVGQGVDGYTF. CDR3 nucleotide sequence: TGTGCCAGCAGCGTGGGACAGGGGGTTGATGGCTACACCTTC.

The chain employs TRBV20-1 and TRBJ2-7; TRBD2 matches at 9 bases. V shed 5 bases and J 5 bases; nucleotides not matched to a gene: 7. This CDR3 has 13 amino acids. Germline-derived CDR1 and CDR2 are DFQATT and SNEGSKA (reference sequence). The CDR3 sequence: CSARSGSVHEQYF. The CDR3 nucleotides read TGCAGTGCTCGTAGCGGGAGCGTTCACGAGCAGTACTTC.

This rearrangement joins TRBV15 to TRBJ1-5; 7 bases are shared with TRBD1. The length of the CDR3 is 15 residues. V gave up 0 bases and J gave up 5 bases; unmatched junction bases: 4. The germline CDR1 and CDR2 sequences are LNHNV and YYDKDF (reference sequence). The CDR3 loop is CATSRDPGGHQPQHF. For the CDR3, the DNA is TGTGCCACCAGCAGAGACCCAGGGGGGCATCAGCCCCAGCATTTT.